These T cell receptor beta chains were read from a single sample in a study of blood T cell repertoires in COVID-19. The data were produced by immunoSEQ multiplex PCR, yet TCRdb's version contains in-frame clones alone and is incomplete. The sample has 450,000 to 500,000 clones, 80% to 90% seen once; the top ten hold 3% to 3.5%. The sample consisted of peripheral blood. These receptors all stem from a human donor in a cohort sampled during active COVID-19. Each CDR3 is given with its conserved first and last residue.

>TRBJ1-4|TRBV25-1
CASSQFNEKLFF
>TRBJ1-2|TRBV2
CASSGQTFEESGYTF
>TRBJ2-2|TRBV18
CASSNSEGEELFF
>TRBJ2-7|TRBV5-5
CASRPIGGEQYF
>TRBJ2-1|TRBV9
CASSRSGGQSSYNEQFF
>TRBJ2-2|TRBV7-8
CASSWGSGPTGELFF
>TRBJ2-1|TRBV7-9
CASSLELAGYNEQFF
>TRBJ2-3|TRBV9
CASSSRPGQGTDTQYF
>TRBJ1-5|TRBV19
CASSNRGQIQPQHF
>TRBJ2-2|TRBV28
CASSFPHGSTGELFF
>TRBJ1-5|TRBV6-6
CASSPPLAYSNQPQHF
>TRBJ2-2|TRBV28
CASSSSTERNTGELFF
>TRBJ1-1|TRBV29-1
CSVEASDRKNTEAFF
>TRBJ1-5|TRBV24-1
CATSGEGVSNQPQHF
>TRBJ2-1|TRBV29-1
CSEQGTSGHNEQFF
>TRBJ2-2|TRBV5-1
CASRTTTNTGELFF
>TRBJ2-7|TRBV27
CASSWDRAGEQYF
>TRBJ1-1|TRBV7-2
CASSLAGGSNTEAFF
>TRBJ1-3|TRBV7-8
CASSPRREGNTIYF
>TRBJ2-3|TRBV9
CASSVGGGPTDTQYF
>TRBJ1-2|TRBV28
CASSRLPGLNYGYTF
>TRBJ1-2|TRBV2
CASRYDIGASYGYTF
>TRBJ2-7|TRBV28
CASSPPTGIYEQYF
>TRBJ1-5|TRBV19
CASSIWVTGIQPQHF
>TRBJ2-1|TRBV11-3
CASSLSSGAYNEQFF
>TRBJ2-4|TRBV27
CASSLGDPGLGAANIQYF
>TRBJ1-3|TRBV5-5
CASTRSGNTIYF
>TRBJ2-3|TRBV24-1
CATSAPGLFGGTDTQYF
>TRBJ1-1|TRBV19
CASTRLTEAFF
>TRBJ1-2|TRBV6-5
CASIGSRQPNYGYTF
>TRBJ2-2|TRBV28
CASSLRSGKFTGELFF
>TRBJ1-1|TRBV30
CAWWDSMNTEAFF
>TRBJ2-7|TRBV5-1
CASSLGRDRGIRRDEQYF
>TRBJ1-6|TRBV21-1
CASSKTHSDSPLHF
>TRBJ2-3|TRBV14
CASSQGVASGSTDTQYF
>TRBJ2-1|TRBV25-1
CASSPRTSGRGEQFF
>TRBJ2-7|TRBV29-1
CSVEDILAESRQYF
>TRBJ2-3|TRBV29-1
CSVSFRNRAGSTDTQYF
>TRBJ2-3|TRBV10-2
CASSAILAGASTDTQYF
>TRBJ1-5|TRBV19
CATKTPGMGNQPQHF
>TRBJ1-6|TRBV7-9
CASSTDRATSPLHF